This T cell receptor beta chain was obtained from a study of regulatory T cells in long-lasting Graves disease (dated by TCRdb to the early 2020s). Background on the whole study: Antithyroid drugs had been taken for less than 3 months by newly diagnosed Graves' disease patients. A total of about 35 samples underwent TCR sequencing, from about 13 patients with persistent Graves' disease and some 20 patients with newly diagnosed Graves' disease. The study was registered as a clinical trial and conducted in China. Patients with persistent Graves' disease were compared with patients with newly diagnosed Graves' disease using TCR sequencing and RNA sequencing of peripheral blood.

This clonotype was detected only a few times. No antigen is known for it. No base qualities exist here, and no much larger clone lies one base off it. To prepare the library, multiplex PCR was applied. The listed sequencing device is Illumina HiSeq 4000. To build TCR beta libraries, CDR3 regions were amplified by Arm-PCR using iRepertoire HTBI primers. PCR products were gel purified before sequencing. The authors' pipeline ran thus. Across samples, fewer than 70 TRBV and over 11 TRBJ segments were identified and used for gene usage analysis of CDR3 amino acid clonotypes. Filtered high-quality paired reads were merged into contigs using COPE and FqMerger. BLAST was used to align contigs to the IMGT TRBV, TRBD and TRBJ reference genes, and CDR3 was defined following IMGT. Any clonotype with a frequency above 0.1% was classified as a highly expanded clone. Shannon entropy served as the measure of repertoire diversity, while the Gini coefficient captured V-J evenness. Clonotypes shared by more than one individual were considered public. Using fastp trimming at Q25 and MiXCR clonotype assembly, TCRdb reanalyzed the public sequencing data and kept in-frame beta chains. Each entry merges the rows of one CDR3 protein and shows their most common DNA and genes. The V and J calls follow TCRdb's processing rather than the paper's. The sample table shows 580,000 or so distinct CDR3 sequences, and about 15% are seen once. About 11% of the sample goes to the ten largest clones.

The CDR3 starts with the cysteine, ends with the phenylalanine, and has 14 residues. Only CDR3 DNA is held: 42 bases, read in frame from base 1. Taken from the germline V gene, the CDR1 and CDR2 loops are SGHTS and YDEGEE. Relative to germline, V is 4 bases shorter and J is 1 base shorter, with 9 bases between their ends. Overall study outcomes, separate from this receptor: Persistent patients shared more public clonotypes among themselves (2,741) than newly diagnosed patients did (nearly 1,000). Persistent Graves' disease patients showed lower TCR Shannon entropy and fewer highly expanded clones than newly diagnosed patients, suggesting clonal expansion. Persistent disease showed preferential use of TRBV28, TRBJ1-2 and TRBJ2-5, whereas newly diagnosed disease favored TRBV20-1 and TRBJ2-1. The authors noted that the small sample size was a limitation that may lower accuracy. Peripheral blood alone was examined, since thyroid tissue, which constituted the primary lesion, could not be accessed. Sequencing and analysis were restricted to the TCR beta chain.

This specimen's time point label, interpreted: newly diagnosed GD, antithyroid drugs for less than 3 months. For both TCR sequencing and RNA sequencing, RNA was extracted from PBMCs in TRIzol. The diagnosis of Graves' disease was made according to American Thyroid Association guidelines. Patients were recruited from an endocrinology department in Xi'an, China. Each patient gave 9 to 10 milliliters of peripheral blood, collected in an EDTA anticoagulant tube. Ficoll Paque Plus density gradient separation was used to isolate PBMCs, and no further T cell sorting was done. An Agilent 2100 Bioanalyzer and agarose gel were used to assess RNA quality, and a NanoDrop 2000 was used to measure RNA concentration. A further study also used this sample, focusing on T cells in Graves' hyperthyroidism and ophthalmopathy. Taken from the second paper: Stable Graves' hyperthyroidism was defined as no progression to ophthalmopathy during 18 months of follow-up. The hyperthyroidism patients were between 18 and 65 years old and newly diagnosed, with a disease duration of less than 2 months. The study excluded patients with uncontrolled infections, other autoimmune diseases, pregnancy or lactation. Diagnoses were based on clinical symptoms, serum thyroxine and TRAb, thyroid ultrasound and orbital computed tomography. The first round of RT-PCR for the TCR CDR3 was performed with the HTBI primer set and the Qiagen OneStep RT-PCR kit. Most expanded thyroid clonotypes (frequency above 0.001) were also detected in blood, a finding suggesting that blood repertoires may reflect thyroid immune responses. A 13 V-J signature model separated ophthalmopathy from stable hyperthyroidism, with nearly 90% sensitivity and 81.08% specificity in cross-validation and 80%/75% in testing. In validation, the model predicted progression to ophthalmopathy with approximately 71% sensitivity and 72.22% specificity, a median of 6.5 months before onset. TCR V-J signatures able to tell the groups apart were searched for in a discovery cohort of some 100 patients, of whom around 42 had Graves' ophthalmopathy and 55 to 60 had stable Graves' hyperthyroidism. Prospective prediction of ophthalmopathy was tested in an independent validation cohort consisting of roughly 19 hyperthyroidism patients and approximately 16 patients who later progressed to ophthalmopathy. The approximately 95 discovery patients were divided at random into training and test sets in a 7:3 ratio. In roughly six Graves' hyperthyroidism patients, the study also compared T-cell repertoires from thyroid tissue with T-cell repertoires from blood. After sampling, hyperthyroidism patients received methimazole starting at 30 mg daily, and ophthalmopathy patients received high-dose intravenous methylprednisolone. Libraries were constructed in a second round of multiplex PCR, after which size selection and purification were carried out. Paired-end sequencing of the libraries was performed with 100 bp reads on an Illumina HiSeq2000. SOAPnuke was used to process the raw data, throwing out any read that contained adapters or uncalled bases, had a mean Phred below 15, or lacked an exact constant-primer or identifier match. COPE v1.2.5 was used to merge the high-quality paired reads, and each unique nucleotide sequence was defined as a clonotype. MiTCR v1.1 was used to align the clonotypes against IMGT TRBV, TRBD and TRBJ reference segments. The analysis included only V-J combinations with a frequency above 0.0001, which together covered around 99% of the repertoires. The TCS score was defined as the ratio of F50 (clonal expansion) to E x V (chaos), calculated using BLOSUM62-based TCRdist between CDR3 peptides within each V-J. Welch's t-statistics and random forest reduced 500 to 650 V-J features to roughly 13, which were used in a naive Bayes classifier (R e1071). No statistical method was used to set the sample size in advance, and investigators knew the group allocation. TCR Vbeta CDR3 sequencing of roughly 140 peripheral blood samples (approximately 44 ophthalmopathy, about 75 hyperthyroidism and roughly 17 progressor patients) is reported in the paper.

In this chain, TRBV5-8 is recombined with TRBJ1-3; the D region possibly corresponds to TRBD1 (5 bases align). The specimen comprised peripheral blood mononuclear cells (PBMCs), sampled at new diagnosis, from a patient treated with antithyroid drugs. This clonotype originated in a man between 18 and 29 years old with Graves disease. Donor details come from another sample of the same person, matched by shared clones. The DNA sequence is TGTGCCAGCAGCCGCGCAGGGTCTGGAAACACCATATATTTT. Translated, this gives CASSRAGSGNTIYF.